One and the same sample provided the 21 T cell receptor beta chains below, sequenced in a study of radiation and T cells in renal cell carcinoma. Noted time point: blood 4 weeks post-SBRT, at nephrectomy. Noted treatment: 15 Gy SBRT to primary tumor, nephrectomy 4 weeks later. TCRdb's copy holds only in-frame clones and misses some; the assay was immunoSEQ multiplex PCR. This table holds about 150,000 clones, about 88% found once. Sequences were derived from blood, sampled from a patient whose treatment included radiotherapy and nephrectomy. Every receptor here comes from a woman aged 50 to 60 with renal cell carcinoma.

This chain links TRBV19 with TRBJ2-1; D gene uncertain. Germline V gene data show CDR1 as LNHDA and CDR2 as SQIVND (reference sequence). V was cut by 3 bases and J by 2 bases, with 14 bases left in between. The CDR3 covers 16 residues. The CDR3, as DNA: TGTGCCAGTAGTATCCCGGCAGAACCTCCCTACAATGAGCAGTTCTTC. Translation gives CASSIPAEPPYNEQFF.

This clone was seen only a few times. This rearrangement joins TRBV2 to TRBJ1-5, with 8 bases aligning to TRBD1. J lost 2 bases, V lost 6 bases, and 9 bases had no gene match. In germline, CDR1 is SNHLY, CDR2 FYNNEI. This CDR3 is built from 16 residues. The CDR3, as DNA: TGTGCCAGCAGGGGACCGGACAGGGATGGCAATCAGCCCCAGCATTTT. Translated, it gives CASRGPDRDGNQPQHF.

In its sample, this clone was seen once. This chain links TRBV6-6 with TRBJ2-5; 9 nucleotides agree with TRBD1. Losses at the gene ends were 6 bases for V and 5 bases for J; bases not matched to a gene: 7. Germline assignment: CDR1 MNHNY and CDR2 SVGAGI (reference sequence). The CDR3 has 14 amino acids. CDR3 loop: CASRDTGGWETQYF. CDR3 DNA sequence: TGTGCCAGCAGAGACACAGGGGGCTGGGAGACCCAGTACTTC.

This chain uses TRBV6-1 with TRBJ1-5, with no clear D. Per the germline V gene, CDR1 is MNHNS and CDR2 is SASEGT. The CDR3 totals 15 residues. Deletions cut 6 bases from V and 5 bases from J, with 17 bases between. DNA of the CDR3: TGTGCCAGCAGGCAGACACCCGCAGTGGATCAGCCCCAGCATTTT. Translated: CASRQTPAVDQPQHF.

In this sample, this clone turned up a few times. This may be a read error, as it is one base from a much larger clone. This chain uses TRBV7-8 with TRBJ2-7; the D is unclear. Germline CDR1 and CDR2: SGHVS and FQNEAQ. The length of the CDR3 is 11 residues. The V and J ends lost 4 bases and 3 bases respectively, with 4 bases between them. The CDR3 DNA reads TGTGCCAGCAGCTCGTACTACGAGCAGTACTTC. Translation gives CASSSYYEQYF.

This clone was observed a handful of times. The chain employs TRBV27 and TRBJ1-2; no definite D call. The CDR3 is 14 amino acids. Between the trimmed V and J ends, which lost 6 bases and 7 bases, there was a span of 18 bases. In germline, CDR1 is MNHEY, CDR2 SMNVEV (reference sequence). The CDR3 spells CASSLVDGVSGYTF. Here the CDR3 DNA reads TGTGCCAGCAGCCTAGTGGACGGCGTTTCTGGCTACACCTTC.

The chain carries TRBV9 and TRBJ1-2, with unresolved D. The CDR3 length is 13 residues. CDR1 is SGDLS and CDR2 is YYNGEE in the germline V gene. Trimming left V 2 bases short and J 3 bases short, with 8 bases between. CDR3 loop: CASSVPGHYGYTF. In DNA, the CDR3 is TGTGCCAGCAGCGTCCCGGGCCACTATGGCTACACCTTC.

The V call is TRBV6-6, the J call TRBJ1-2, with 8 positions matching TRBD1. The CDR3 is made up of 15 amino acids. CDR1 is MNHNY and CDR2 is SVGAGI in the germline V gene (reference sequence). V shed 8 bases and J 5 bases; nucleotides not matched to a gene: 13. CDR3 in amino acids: CASRRSGTGLYGYTF. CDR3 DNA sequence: TGTGCCAGCCGACGATCGGGGACAGGCTTGTATGGCTACACCTTC.

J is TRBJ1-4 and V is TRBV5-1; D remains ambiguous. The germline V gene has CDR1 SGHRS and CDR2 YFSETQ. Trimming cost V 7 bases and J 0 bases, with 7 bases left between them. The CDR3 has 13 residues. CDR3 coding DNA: TGCGCCAGCCAAGATGCAACTAATGAAAAACTGTTTTTT. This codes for CASQDATNEKLFF.

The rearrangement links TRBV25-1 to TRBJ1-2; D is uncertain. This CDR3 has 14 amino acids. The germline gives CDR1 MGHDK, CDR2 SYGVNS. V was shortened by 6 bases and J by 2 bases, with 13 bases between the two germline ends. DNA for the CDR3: TGTGCCAGCAGCTCTTATTGGCAGAACTATGGCTACACCTTC. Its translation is CASSSYWQNYGYTF.

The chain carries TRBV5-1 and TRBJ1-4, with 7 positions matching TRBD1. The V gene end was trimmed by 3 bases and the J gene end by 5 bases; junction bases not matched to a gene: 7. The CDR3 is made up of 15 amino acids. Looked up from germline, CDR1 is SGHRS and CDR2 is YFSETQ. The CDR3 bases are TGCGCCAGCAGCTCGGATCCGGGACAGAATGAAAAACTGTTTTTT. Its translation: CASSSDPGQNEKLFF.

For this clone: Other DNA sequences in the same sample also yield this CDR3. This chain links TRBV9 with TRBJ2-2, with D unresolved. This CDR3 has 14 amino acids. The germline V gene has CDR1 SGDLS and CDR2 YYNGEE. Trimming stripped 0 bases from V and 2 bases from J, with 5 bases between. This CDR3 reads CASSVDPNTGELFF. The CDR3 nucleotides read TGTGCCAGCAGCGTAGACCCAAACACCGGGGAGCTGTTTTTT.

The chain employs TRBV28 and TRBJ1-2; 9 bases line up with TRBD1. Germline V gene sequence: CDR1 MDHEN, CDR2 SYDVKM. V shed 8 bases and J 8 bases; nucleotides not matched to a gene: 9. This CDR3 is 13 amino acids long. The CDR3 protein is CASCWDRVGGYTF. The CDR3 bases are TGTGCCAGCTGTTGGGACAGGGTGGGCGGCTACACCTTC.

The CDR3 region is CASSWRARSNEQFF. The CDR3 nucleotides read TGTGCCAGCAGCTGGCGGGCCCGGAGCAATGAGCAGTTCTTC. This chain uses TRBV5-8 with TRBJ2-1; D might be TRBD2 (5 bases). Trimming pared 3 bases from V and 6 bases from J, leaving 13 bases between. The germline V gene encodes CDR1 SGHTS and CDR2 YDEGEE. The CDR3 runs 14 residues.

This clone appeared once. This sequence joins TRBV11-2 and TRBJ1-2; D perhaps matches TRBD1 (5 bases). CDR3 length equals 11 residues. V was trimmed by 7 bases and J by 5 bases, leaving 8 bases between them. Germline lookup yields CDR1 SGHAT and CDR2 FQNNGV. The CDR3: CASINRYGYTF. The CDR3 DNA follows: TGTGCCAGCATCAACAGGTATGGCTACACCTTC.

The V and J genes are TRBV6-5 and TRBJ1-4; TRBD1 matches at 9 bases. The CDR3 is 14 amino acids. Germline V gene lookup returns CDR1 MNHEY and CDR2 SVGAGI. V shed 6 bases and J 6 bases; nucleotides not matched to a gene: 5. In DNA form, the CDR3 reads TGTGCCAGCAGACACCGGGACAGGGATGAAAAACTGTTTTTT. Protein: CASRHRDRDEKLFF.

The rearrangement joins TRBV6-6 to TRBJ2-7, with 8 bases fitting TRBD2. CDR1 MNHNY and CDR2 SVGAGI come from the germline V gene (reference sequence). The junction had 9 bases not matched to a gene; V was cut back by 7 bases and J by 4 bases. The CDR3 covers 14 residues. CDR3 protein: CASTAAGGRYEQYF. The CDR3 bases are TGTGCCAGCACCGCGGCGGGGGGCAGGTACGAGCAGTACTTC.

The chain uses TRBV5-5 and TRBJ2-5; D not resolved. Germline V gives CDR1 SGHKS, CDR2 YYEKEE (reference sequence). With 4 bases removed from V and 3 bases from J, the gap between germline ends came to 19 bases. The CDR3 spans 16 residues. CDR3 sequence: CASSHFPRAQKETQYF. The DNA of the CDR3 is TGTGCCAGCAGCCATTTCCCCCGGGCCCAGAAAGAGACCCAGTACTTC.

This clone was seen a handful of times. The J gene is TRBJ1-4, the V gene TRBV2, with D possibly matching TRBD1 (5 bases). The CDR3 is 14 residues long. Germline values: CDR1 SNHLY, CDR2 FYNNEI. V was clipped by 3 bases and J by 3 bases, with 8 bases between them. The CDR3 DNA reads TGTGCCAGCAGTGACACGGGGGCTAATGAAAAACTGTTTTTT. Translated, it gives CASSDTGANEKLFF.

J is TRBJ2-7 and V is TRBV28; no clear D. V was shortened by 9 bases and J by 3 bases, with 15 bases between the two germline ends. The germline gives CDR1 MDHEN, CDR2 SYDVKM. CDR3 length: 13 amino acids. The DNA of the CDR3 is TGTGCCAGTTCCCCCGGCGGCGGCTACGAGCAGTACTTC. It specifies CASSPGGGYEQYF. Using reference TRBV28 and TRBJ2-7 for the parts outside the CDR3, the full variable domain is DVKVTQSSRYLVKRTGEKVFLECVQDMDHENMFWYRQDPGLGLRLIYFSYDVKMKEKGDIPEGYSVSREKKERFSLILESASTNQTSMYLCASSPGGGYEQYFGPGTRLTVT.

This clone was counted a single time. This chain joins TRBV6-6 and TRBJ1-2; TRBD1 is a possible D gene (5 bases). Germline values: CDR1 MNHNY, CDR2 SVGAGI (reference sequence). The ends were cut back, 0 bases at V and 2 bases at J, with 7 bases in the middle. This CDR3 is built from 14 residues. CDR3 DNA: TGTGCCAGCAGTTACTCTTCAGGGAACTATGGCTACACCTTC. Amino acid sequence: CASSYSSGNYGYTF.